Following are 25 T cell receptor beta chains from one sample sequenced in a study of early T cells in non-severe SARS-CoV-2 infection. A single record per CDR3 protein comes from TCRdb applying MiXCR to the 5' RACE reads. The sample shows 30,000 to 40,000 distinct CDR3 sequences, approximately 6.9% of them seen only once. Sequenced here: whole blood, sampled at baseline. The receptors derive from an adult who was a healthcare worker with PCR-confirmed SARS-CoV-2 infection or an uninfected control (not recorded which).

This clonotype showed up just a few times. This rearrangement joins TRBV24-1 to TRBJ1-2, with TRBD1 identical over 9 bases. This CDR3 contains 15 residues. Germline loops: CDR1 KGHDR, CDR2 SFDVKD. Trimming removed 6 bases from V and 3 bases from J; junction bases left unmatched: 7. The CDR3 loop is CATSQTGGSDYGYTF. Written as DNA, the CDR3 is TGTGCCACCAGTCAAACAGGGGGCTCCGACTATGGCTACACCTTC.

This clonotype was counted at least ten times. The CDR3 DNA reads TGCAGTGCTAGAGTAGTACGGGAGGGCCGGGGCAATGAGCAGTTCTTC. This encodes CSARVVREGRGNEQFF. This chain connects TRBV20-1 to TRBJ2-1; 8 bases agree with TRBD2. Looked up from germline, CDR1 is DFQATT and CDR2 is SNEGSKA (reference sequence). This CDR3 has 16 amino acids. V lost 1 base to trimming and J lost 6 bases; unmatched junction nucleotides: 11.

This clonotype was counted at least ten times. This rearrangement joins TRBV7-6 to TRBJ1-2, with D unresolved. The V gene lost 3 bases and the J gene lost 4 bases, with 9 bases spanning the gap. The germline V gene encodes CDR1 SGHVS and CDR2 FNYEAQ. This CDR3 contains 13 residues. The CDR3 coding sequence is TGTGCCAGCAGCTTCGGACCAGCCTATGGCTACACCTTC. Its translation is CASSFGPAYGYTF.

This clonotype came up many times. The chain combines TRBV7-2 with TRBJ1-6; TRBD1 is a possible D gene (5 bases). CDR3 size: 16 residues. CDR1 and CDR2 from the germline V gene are SGHTA and FQGNSA. The V end was cut by 6 bases, the J end by 3 bases, with 15 bases between. The CDR3 coding sequence is TGTGCCAGCAGTTATAGGGGAGGAAACTATAATTCACCCCTCCACTTT. It yields the protein CASSYRGGNYNSPLHF.

This clonotype has only a few counts. The CDR3 here is CASSERGQAFLDYGYTF. CDR3 nucleotides: TGTGCCAGCAGTGAACGCGGACAGGCGTTTCTTGACTATGGCTACACCTTC. The chain is built from TRBV6-1 and TRBJ1-2; 7 nucleotides match TRBD1. V gave up 2 bases and J gave up 3 bases; unmatched junction bases: 12. There are 17 residues in the CDR3. Germline-derived CDR1 and CDR2 are MNHNS and SASEGT.

A few counts support this clonotype. The chain recombines TRBV7-9 with TRBJ2-2, with 10 nucleotides matching TRBD1. V was pared by 3 bases and J by 0 bases, with 13 bases of the junction left unmatched. Germline values: CDR1 SEHNR, CDR2 FQNEAQ (reference sequence). This CDR3 has 20 residues. CDR3 DNA: TGTGCCAGCAGCTTTCAACCCGGGACAGGGGTACGCGCGAACACCGGGGAGCTGTTTTTT. It codes for CASSFQPGTGVRANTGELFF.

This clonotype was seen only once. The rearrangement joins TRBV7-2 to TRBJ2-1, with 12 bases matching TRBD2. J gave up 10 bases and V 6 bases, and 19 bases lay outside the gene matches. Germline V lookup: CDR1 SGHTA, CDR2 FQGNSA. The CDR3 is made up of 18 amino acids. CDR3 region: CASRPRVGGTSGQREQFF. The DNA of the CDR3 is TGTGCCAGCAGACCCCGGGTTGGGGGGACTAGCGGGCAGAGGGAGCAGTTCTTC.

This clonotype was seen repeatedly, ten times or more. The genes are TRBV13 and TRBJ1-1, with D possibly TRBD1 on 6 matching bases. This CDR3 region has 15 residues. V was cut by 5 bases and J by 4 bases, with 17 bases left in between. Germline V lookup: CDR1 PRHDT, CDR2 FYEKMQ (reference sequence). CDR3 loop: CASSPSPTGPTEAFF. The CDR3 DNA follows: TGTGCCAGCAGCCCGAGCCCGACAGGACCCACTGAAGCTTTCTTT.

This clonotype was observed many times. This chain joins TRBV5-6 and TRBJ1-2; D not certain. This CDR3 has 11 residues. CDR1 and CDR2 from the germline V gene are SGHDT and YYEEEE. V was trimmed by 0 bases and J by 8 bases, leaving 5 bases between them. In DNA form, the CDR3 reads TGTGCCAGCAGCTTGGGAGTCGGCTACACCTTC. Protein sequence: CASSLGVGYTF.

This clonotype was detected ten times or more. The chain recombines TRBV20-1 with TRBJ2-1; the D is unclear. CDR3 size: 14 residues. Germline-derived CDR1 and CDR2 are DFQATT and SNEGSKA (reference sequence). V was trimmed by 4 bases and J by 2 bases, leaving 12 bases between them. The CDR3 coding sequence is TGCAGTGCTAAGTTGCCCCCCACCTACAATGAGCAGTTCTTC. This sequence encodes CSAKLPPTYNEQFF.

The chain has TRBV7-8 and TRBJ2-5, with D perhaps matching TRBD1 or TRBD2 (7 bases each). CDR1 SGHVS and CDR2 FQNEAQ come from the germline V gene. Trimming removed 5 bases from V and 4 bases from J, with 20 bases in between. This CDR3 comprises 16 residues. In DNA, the CDR3 is TGTGCCAGCAGCCAGGGGGTGTCTAGCGGCCCAGAGACCCAGTACTTC. It specifies CASSQGVSSGPETQYF.

The sample holds many counts of this clonotype. This sequence joins TRBV11-2 and TRBJ2-1; 10 bases match TRBD1. There are 15 residues in the CDR3. The germline gives CDR1 SGHAT, CDR2 FQNNGV. V lost 8 bases, J lost 4 bases, and 8 bases stayed unmatched. The DNA of the CDR3 is TGTGCCAGCGGTAGGGACAGGGGCGATTACAATGAGCAGTTCTTC. As protein: CASGRDRGDYNEQFF.

This clonotype was observed a few times. The rearrangement joins TRBV20-1 to TRBJ1-6; no definite D call. Germline V lookup: CDR1 DFQATT, CDR2 SNEGSKA (reference sequence). The CDR3 runs 15 residues. Trimming shortened V by 4 bases and J by 0 bases, and 10 bases separated the two germline ends. CDR3 nucleotides: TGCAGTGCTACAAGGGAGAGCTCCTATAATTCACCCCTCCACTTT. Amino acids: CSATRESSYNSPLHF.

V usage is TRBV7-6 and J usage is TRBJ2-1; TRBD2 aligns across 14 bases. Germline V gene sequence: CDR1 SGHVS, CDR2 FNYEAQ. V lost 8 bases to trimming and J lost 0 bases; unmatched junction nucleotides: 6. The CDR3 consists of 17 residues. CDR3 sequence (DNA): TGTGCCAGCCGACCGGGACTAGCGGGAGCCTCCTACAATGAGCAGTTCTTC. As protein: CASRPGLAGASYNEQFF.

The chain carries TRBV29-1 and TRBJ2-3; D tentatively fits TRBD1 or TRBD2 (5 bases each). Trimming removed 6 bases at V and 8 bases at J, with 15 bases between. Germline assignment: CDR1 SQVTM and CDR2 ANQGSEA. CDR3 length equals 12 residues. The CDR3 nucleotides are TGCAGCGTCACCGGGACCAGTGCTACGCAGTATTTT. Residues: CSVTGTSATQYF.

The chain is built from TRBV11-2 and TRBJ1-1, with TRBD1 identical over 11 bases. J was trimmed by 3 bases and V by 4 bases; bases with no gene match: 4. The CDR3 length is 15 residues. Looked up from germline, CDR1 is SGHAT and CDR2 is FQNNGV. Here the CDR3 DNA reads TGTGCCAGCAGCTCCGGACAGGGGGCGCACACTGAAGCTTTCTTT. Protein: CASSSGQGAHTEAFF.

Only a few counts were recorded for this clonotype. In nucleotides, the CDR3 is TGTGCCAGCAGCCAGACAGGGGGCAACTATGGCTACACCTTC. It codes for CASSQTGGNYGYTF. The V gene is TRBV3-1, the J gene TRBJ1-2; TRBD1 agrees at 10 bases. Germline V gene lookup returns CDR1 LGHDT and CDR2 YNNKEL (reference sequence). V was clipped by 3 bases and J by 2 bases; unmatched bases: 0. The length of the CDR3 is 14 residues.

The chain has TRBV14 and TRBJ2-5; the D gene could be TRBD1 or TRBD2 (5 bases each). Trimming shortened V by 1 base and J by 2 bases, and 8 bases separated the two germline ends. CDR3 length: 14 residues. Looked up from germline, CDR1 is SGHDN and CDR2 is FVKESK. The CDR3: CASSQGDGQETQYF. DNA of the CDR3: TGTGCCAGCAGCCAAGGGGACGGGCAAGAGACCCAGTACTTC.

The table lists this clonotype with many counts. The rearrangement uses TRBV9 and TRBJ2-7; TRBD2 might be the D (6 bases). CDR1 and CDR2 (germline): SGDLS, YYNGEE. V lost 4 bases and J lost 3, with 23 bases in between. The CDR3 length is 17 residues. This CDR3 reads CASSQFFSGDLHYEQYV. In nucleotides, the CDR3 is TGTGCCAGCAGCCAGTTTTTTAGCGGAGATCTACACTACGAGCAGTACGTC.

This clonotype appeared many times. V gene TRBV10-2 combines with J gene TRBJ1-2; D might be TRBD1 (5 bases). The germline V gene has CDR1 WSHSY and CDR2 SAAADI. With 5 bases removed from V and 8 bases from J, the gap between germline ends came to 15 bases. CDR3 length: 13 residues. Here the CDR3 reads CASSRTGTEGYTF. The CDR3 nucleotides are TGCGCCAGCAGTCGTACTGGGACTGAAGGCTACACCTTC.

This clonotype was picked up many times. The chain is built from TRBV7-2 and TRBJ1-1; TRBD1 matches 7 bases. The V gene's germline CDR1 is SGHTA and CDR2 FQGNSA. V lost 4 bases and J lost 2; bases outside the gene matches: 1. The CDR3 is 13 amino acids. DNA for the CDR3: TGTGCCAGCAGCTGGACAGGAAACACTGAAGCTTTCTTT. The encoded protein is CASSWTGNTEAFF.

To note about this clonotype: A read error is possible here, since a much larger clone lies one base away. This sequence joins TRBV3-1 and TRBJ2-2; tentatively, D is TRBD2 (5 bases). The germline V gene encodes CDR1 LGHDT and CDR2 YNNKEL (reference sequence). The CDR3 extends over 14 amino acids. V shed 7 bases and J shed 4 bases, with 13 bases lying between them. CDR3: CASIAHSGTGELFF. DNA for the CDR3: TGTGCCAGCATAGCGCACTCGGGCACCGGGGAGCTGTTTTTT.

The sample holds a few counts of this clonotype. V usage is TRBV29-1 and J usage is TRBJ2-7, with D possibly TRBD1 on 6 matching bases. CDR3 length equals 13 residues. Germline CDR1 reads SQVTM; CDR2 reads ANQGSEA. The V and J ends lost 2 bases and 4 bases respectively, with 12 bases between them. The CDR3 protein is CSVEIQGRYEQYF. CDR3 DNA: TGCAGCGTTGAAATTCAGGGGCGGTACGAGCAGTACTTC.

This clonotype was detected ten times or more. The gene calls are TRBV6-5 and TRBJ1-4; D gene ambiguous. Per germline, CDR1 MNHEY and CDR2 SVGAGI. The V end was cut by 4 bases, the J end by 5 bases, with 8 bases between. This CDR3 is built from 13 residues. CDR3 coding DNA: TGTGCCAGCAGTTCCACCGTCAATGAAAAACTGTTTTTT. The encoded protein is CASSSTVNEKLFF.

This chain joins TRBV7-9 and TRBJ1-2, with 7 bases that match TRBD1. Per germline, CDR1 SEHNR and CDR2 FQNEAQ (reference sequence). This CDR3 contains 15 residues. The J segment lost 8 bases and the V segment lost 5 bases, leaving 14 bases of the junction unmatched. This chain's CDR3 is CASSPPRAGTDGYTF. The CDR3 nucleotides are TGTGCCAGCAGCCCCCCTAGGGCCGGGACAGACGGCTACACCTTC.